The text below deals with one T cell receptor (beta chain). A J-beta primer mix and a sample-barcoded 5' primer were used in a second PCR of roughly 6 to 12 cycles. Tags on each cDNA molecule came from a template-switch adaptor with 12 random nucleotides. A single record per CDR3 protein comes from TCRdb applying MiXCR to the 5' RACE reads. Of approximately 820,000 distinct CDR3 sequences detected, more than 40% appear once; the ten largest clones hold around 21%. CDR3 length: 15 amino acids. Germline V CDR1 and CDR2: DFQATT, SNEGSKA (reference sequence). Trimming took off 6 bases at V and 3 bases at J, with 17 bases between the two ends. These data originate in a study of blood T cells in healthy people across ages.

This clonotype was sampled from a man in his sixties in good health. The sample comprised blood. V usage is TRBV20-1 and J usage is TRBJ1-4; D is uncertain. The CDR3 coding sequence is TGCAGTGCAGGGCGAGGGAGGACTCCTAATGAAAAACTGTTTTTT. Translation gives CSAGRGRTPNEKLFF.